The TCR beta chain under discussion was sequenced for a study of shared clonotypes between healthy human individuals. Here immunoSEQ multiplex PCR was the method, and the copy in TCRdb shows in-frame clones only, minus some. Counted here are about 2,500,000 clones, roughly 92% occurring once; the ten biggest clones make up over 0.12%. V dropped 3 bases and J dropped 8; count of bases not matched to a gene: 6. From germline, CDR1 is GTSNPN and CDR2 SVGIG (reference sequence). CDR3 size: 12 residues. V and J are TRBV30 and TRBJ1-2, with TRBD1 identical over 7 bases. The sample taken for sequencing was naive CD4+ T cells sorted from blood. Indicated subset: CD45RA+ positively selected. The clonotype originates from a man between 18 and 29 years old in good health. The CDR3: CAWSDRAGGYTF. CDR3 DNA: TGTGCCTGGAGCGACAGGGCGGGAGGCTACACCTTC.